This TCR beta chain was retrieved from a study of T cells expressing NK-cell markers. TCRdb reprocessed the 5' RACE reads; each CDR3 protein has one entry and no DNA is given. Seen in this sample are roughly 420,000 distinct CDR3 sequences; the ten most common clones hold 6% to 8%. CDR3 length: 16 amino acids. Germline values: CDR1 MDHEN, CDR2 SYDVKM. V is TRBV28 and J is TRBJ1-5; TCRdb's D gene call, TRBD1, goes unchecked for lack of DNA. What was sequenced was blood T cells: a sorted CD56 or NKG2C T cell subset, CD4+ or CD8+ T cells, or bulk PBMC T cells (not recorded which). The sequence was collected from a woman between 18 and 70 years old in good health. Here the CDR3 reads CASSLSMSGENQPQHF.